The 22 T cell receptor beta chains listed next were all sequenced from one sample in a study of human T cells and chemical hapten exposure. TCRdb used MiXCR to reprocess the RACE reads, holding one entry per CDR3 protein. In the table there are some 70,000 distinct CDR3 sequences, roughly 11% of which are singletons. Time point noted: pre-sensitization, week 0. Treatment here: therapeutic diphenylcyclopropenone sensitization with weekly scalp DPC. The material sequenced was whole blood, taken in connection with sensitization to the hapten diphenylcyclopropenone (DPC). The receptors were gathered from a woman between 50 and 59 years old with alopecia areata. Some clones in this sample may be carry-over from other donors' samples.

This clonotype has a handful of counts. The chain is built from TRBV28 and TRBJ2-7; unclear D gene. Germline CDR1 and CDR2: MDHEN and SYDVKM. Trimming left V 2 bases short and J 0 bases short, with 2 bases between. The CDR3 contains 12 residues. This chain's CDR3 is CASSLTSYEQYF. DNA for the CDR3: TGTGCCAGCAGTTTAACCTCCTACGAGCAGTACTTC.

The chain carries TRBV20-1 and TRBJ2-3; the match to TRBD2 covers 10 bases. Germline V gene data show CDR1 as DFQATT and CDR2 as SNEGSKA (reference sequence). Trimming removed 3 bases from V and 3 bases from J; junction bases left unmatched: 9. There are 16 residues in the CDR3. In DNA form, the CDR3 reads TGCAGTGCTAGCCCCCTAGCGGGAGCCTCTACAGATACGCAGTATTTT. The encoded protein is CSASPLAGASTDTQYF.

The V and J genes are TRBV12-3 or TRBV12-4 and TRBJ2-7; 12 nucleotides match TRBD2. The CDR3 is 15 residues long. Trimming at V came to 4 bases and at J to 6 bases, leaving 7 bases not matched to a gene. This CDR3 reads CASSSLAGGNGEQYF. CDR3 sequence (DNA): TGTGCCAGCAGTTCCCTAGCGGGAGGGAATGGCGAGCAGTACTTC.

This clonotype was detected only a few times. The rearrangement links TRBV30 to TRBJ1-3, with 11 positions matching TRBD1. Trimming took 5 bases from V and 4 from J; bases not matched to a gene: 7. This CDR3 comprises 15 residues. CDR1 is GTSNPN, CDR2 SVGIG, per germline (reference sequence). For the CDR3, the DNA is TGTGCCTGGGACGGACAGGGGGCGAAGGGAAACACCATATATTTT. Its protein is CAWDGQGAKGNTIYF.

The chain carries TRBV6-2 or TRBV6-3 and TRBJ2-2, with D possibly being TRBD1 (5 bases). This CDR3 region has 16 residues. The V gene's germline CDR1 is MNHEY and CDR2 SVGEGT. V was cut by 2 bases and J by 6 bases, with 16 bases left in between. The CDR3 DNA sequence: TGTGCCAGCAGTTACCAGGGTACCCAAGTGGCCGGGGAGCTGTTTTTT. Protein sequence: CASSYQGTQVAGELFF.

The table lists this clonotype with many counts. The chain carries TRBV2 and TRBJ1-5, with D possibly matching TRBD1 (5 bases). V was shortened by 4 bases and J by 3 bases, with 7 bases between the two germline ends. Germline V gene sequence: CDR1 SNHLY, CDR2 FYNNEI. The CDR3 has 13 residues. CDR3 protein: CASSAGNNQPQHF. The CDR3 nucleotides are TGTGCCAGCAGTGCAGGGAACAATCAGCCCCAGCATTTT.

The chain links TRBV18 to TRBJ1-5; TRBD1 might be the D (5 bases). Germline loops: CDR1 KGHSH, CDR2 LQKENI. CDR3 length equals 16 residues. Deletions cut 0 bases from V and 0 bases from J, with 9 bases between. The chain's CDR3 is CASSPPFGGSNQPQHF. DNA of the CDR3: TGTGCCAGCTCACCACCGTTCGGGGGTAGCAATCAGCCCCAGCATTTT.

The V call is TRBV29-1, the J call TRBJ2-1; TRBD1 aligns across 7 bases. Germline V lookup: CDR1 SQVTM, CDR2 ANQGSEA. J lost 4 bases, V lost 6 bases, and 3 bases had no gene match. This CDR3 spans 12 amino acids. The CDR3 loop is CSVGDRYNEQFF. The CDR3 DNA reads TGCAGCGTGGGGGACAGATACAATGAGCAGTTCTTC.

The V and J genes are TRBV18 and TRBJ1-2, with D possibly matching TRBD1 (5 bases). This CDR3 is 15 amino acids long. The V gene lost 1 base and the J gene lost 0 bases, with 9 bases spanning the gap. Germline V gene data show CDR1 as KGHSH and CDR2 as LQKENI. For the CDR3, the DNA is TGTGCCAGCTCACCACGGACACCGGCTAACTATGGCTACACCTTC. Residues: CASSPRTPANYGYTF.

This clonotype was recorded many times. The chain couples TRBV18 to TRBJ1-1; no clear D. The CDR3 has 14 residues. V was cut by 1 base and J by 1 base, with 7 bases left in between. Per the germline V gene, CDR1 is KGHSH and CDR2 is LQKENI. Written as DNA, the CDR3 is TGTGCCAGCTCACCACTGGAGGGGAACACTGAAGCTTTCTTT. Translated: CASSPLEGNTEAFF.

This clonotype was recorded many times. This chain links TRBV19 with TRBJ2-1; D gene uncertain. Germline CDR1 and CDR2: LNHDA and SQIVND (reference sequence). The CDR3 has 15 residues. Trimming removed 3 bases at V and 1 base at J, with 10 bases between. The CDR3 DNA follows: TGTGCCAGTAGTATCGTCCGCGATTCCTACAATGAGCAGTTCTTC. Protein sequence: CASSIVRDSYNEQFF.

The chain has TRBV9 and TRBJ1-2, with D hard to call. Germline V gene sequence: CDR1 SGDLS, CDR2 YYNGEE. With 4 bases removed from V and 5 bases from J, the gap between germline ends came to 15 bases. This CDR3 comprises 14 residues. Here the CDR3 reads CASSPVAGPYGYTF. The CDR3 DNA follows: TGTGCCAGCAGCCCCGTCGCGGGTCCGTATGGCTACACCTTC.

With regard to this clonotype: A much larger clonotype is one base distant, so this may be a read error. The chain recombines TRBV5-1 with TRBJ2-5, with 11 nucleotides matching TRBD2. The germline V gene encodes CDR1 SGHRS and CDR2 YFSETQ. This CDR3 has 16 residues. The CDR3 DNA sequence: TGCGCCAGCAGCAACACCGGGACTAGCGGCCAAGAGAGCCAGTACTTC. Translation: CASSNTGTSGQESQYF.

The rearrangement uses TRBV3-1 and TRBJ2-5; maybe TRBD1 (5 bases). This CDR3 has 14 amino acids. V was clipped by 0 bases and J by 4 bases, with 9 bases between them. Germline lookup yields CDR1 LGHDT and CDR2 YNNKEL (reference sequence). This CDR3 is CASSQDRVVETQYF. CDR3 DNA: TGTGCCAGCAGCCAAGACAGGGTAGTAGAGACCCAGTACTTC.

This clonotype was observed a handful of times. V is TRBV7-6 and J is TRBJ2-5; 7 bases match TRBD1. The germline gives CDR1 SGHVS, CDR2 FNYEAQ. The CDR3 consists of 14 residues. The junction had 3 bases not matched to a gene; V was cut back by 3 bases and J by 2 bases. CDR3 sequence reads: CASSLGTVQETQYF. CDR3 coding DNA: TGTGCCAGCAGCTTGGGGACAGTTCAAGAGACCCAGTACTTC.

The chain links TRBV3-1 to TRBJ1-1, with D hard to call. This CDR3 contains 14 residues. The V gene's germline CDR1 is LGHDT and CDR2 YNNKEL (reference sequence). V lost 1 base and J lost 4, with 10 bases in between. The CDR3 coding sequence is TGTGCCAGCAGCCAAGGGTCGTACCGCACTGAAGCTTTCTTT. This codes for CASSQGSYRTEAFF.

This clonotype was recorded a few times. The chain joins TRBV9 to TRBJ1-1; no clear D gene. CDR3 length: 15 amino acids. The V and J ends lost 6 bases and 0 bases respectively, with 15 bases between them. CDR1 and CDR2 (germline): SGDLS, YYNGEE. The CDR3 DNA sequence: TGTGCCAGCACCACCGGAGGACGGATGAACACTGAAGCTTTCTTT. Translation gives CASTTGGRMNTEAFF. Complete variable domain (other parts from reference TRBV9 and TRBJ1-1): DSGVTQTPKHLITATGQRVTLRCSPRSGDLSVYWYQQSLDQGLQFLIQYYNGEERAKGNILERFSAQQFPDLHSELNLSSLELGDSALYFCASTTGGRMNTEAFFGQGTRLTVV.

The chain is built from TRBV20-1 and TRBJ2-1; 8 bases are a match to TRBD2. CDR3 length: 15 amino acids. Trimming cost V 3 bases and J 5 bases; bases outside gene matches: 9. Germline lookup yields CDR1 DFQATT and CDR2 SNEGSKA (reference sequence). The CDR3 nucleotides read TGCAGTGCTAGTCGTACCGGGACTAGGAACAATGAGCAGTTCTTC. Its translation: CSASRTGTRNNEQFF.

This clonotype has only a few counts. V gene TRBV7-6 combines with J gene TRBJ2-1; 8 nucleotides agree with TRBD2. The CDR3 is made up of 15 amino acids. Looked up from germline, CDR1 is SGHVS and CDR2 is FNYEAQ. The V segment lost 5 bases and the J segment 12 bases; nucleotides outside the gene matches: 15. CDR3 amino acids: CASSGRLAGNSGQFF. CDR3 sequence (DNA): TGTGCCAGCAGCGGCCGCCTAGCGGGTAACTCCGGGCAGTTCTTC.

The V and J genes are TRBV2 and TRBJ1-5; D remains ambiguous. Deletions cut 7 bases from V and 3 bases from J, with 13 bases between. Germline V gives CDR1 SNHLY, CDR2 FYNNEI. The CDR3 totals 14 residues. As DNA, the CDR3 is TGTGCCAGCAAAGTTGCCAGGAACAATCAGCCCCAGCATTTT. Its translation is CASKVARNNQPQHF.

This clonotype was seen at least ten times. This sequence joins TRBV10-3 and TRBJ2-3; TRBD2 might be the D (6 bases). This CDR3 has 15 amino acids. Trimming removed 0 bases at V and 5 bases at J, with 12 bases between. CDR1 and CDR2 (germline): ENHRY, SYGVKD. The CDR3 region has the DNA TGTGCCATCAGTGAGTCCACGGGAGCGAAAGATACGCAGTATTTT. This codes for CAISESTGAKDTQYF.

The chain joins TRBV27 to TRBJ2-7, with D unresolved. Per germline, CDR1 MNHEY and CDR2 SMNVEV (reference sequence). This CDR3 spans 12 amino acids. V shed 9 bases and J shed 0 bases, with 9 bases lying between them. The CDR3 is CASWTDSYEQYF. In DNA form, the CDR3 reads TGTGCCAGTTGGACGGACTCCTACGAGCAGTACTTC.